What follows is one TCR beta chain and its context. Its antigen is still unknown. This CDR3 comprises 12 residues. Germline V gene lookup returns CDR1 SGHDN and CDR2 FVKESK. With 5 bases removed from V and 7 bases from J, the gap between germline ends came to 9 bases. The source of the sample is a study of long-term antiretroviral therapy in people with HIV. Findings and caveats of the study: HIV repertoires spanned narrower CDR3 length ranges than controls. Blood, drawn from about 2004 to 2018, may reflect older ART regimens. Although diversity increased after ART, it remained lower than in transplant donor controls. Whichever time point was examined, clones expanded before ART dominated the repertoire.

Assay version v3.0 of immunoSEQ was used, and it was run at survey level. Profiled with immunoSEQ multiplex PCR; TCRdb holds only in-frame clones, not every one. The table records about 15,000 clones, approximately 81% of them present only once. V gene TRBV14 combines with J gene TRBJ2-1; D remains ambiguous. The receptor comes from a woman in her forties with HIV. The input for sequencing was unsorted PBMCs, taken 3.2 to 3.4 years after starting antiretroviral therapy. CDR3 nucleotide sequence: TGTGCCAGCAGCTATAGCTATAATGAGCAGTTCTTC. Its protein product is CASSYSYNEQFF.